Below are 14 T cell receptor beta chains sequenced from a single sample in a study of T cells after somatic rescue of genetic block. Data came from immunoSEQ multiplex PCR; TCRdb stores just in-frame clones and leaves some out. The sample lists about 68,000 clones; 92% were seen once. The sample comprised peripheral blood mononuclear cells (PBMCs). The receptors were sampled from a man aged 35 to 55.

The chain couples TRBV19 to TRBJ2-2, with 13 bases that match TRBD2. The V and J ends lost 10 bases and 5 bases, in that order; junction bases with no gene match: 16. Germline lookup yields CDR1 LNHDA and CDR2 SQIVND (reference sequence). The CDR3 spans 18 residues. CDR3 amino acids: CATLPTSGRGGWTGELFF. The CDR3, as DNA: TGTGCCACCCTCCCCACTAGCGGGAGGGGAGGGTGGACCGGGGAGCTGTTTTTT.

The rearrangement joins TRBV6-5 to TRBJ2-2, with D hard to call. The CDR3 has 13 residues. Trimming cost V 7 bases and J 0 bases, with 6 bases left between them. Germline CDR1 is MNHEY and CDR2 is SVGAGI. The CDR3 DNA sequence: TGTGCCAGCACCCCAGCGAACACCGGGGAGCTGTTTTTT. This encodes CASTPANTGELFF.

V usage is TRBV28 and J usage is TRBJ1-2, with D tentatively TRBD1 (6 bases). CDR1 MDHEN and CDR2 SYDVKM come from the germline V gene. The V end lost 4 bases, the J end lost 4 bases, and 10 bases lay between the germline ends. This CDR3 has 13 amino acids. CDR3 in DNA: TGTGCCAGCAGTTCGATAGGGGGCTATGGCTACACCTTC. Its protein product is CASSSIGGYGYTF.

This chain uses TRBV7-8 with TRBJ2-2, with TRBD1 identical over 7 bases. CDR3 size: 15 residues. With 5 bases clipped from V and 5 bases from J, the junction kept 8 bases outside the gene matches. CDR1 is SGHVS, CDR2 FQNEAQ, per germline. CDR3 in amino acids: CASSLGQTLTGELFF. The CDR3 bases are TGTGCCAGCAGCCTGGGACAGACACTTACCGGGGAGCTGTTTTTT.

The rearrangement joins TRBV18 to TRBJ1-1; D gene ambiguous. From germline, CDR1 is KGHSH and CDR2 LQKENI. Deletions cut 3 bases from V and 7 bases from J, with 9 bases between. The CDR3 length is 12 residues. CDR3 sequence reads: CASSPSPGEAFF. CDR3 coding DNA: TGTGCCAGCTCACCGTCTCCCGGTGAAGCTTTCTTT.

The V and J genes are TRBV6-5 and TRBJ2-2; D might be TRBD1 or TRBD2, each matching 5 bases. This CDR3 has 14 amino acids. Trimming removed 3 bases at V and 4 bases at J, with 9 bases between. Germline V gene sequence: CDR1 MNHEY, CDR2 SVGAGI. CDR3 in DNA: TGTGCCAGCAGTTATGGGGGTCGCACCGGGGAGCTGTTTTTT. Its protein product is CASSYGGRTGELFF.

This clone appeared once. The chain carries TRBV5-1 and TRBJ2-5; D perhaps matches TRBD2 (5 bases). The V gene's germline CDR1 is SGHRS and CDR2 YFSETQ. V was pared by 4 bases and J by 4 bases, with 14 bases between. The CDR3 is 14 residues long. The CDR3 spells CASSPRIGVETQYF. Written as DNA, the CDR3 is TGCGCCAGCAGCCCCCGTATCGGGGTAGAGACCCAGTACTTC.

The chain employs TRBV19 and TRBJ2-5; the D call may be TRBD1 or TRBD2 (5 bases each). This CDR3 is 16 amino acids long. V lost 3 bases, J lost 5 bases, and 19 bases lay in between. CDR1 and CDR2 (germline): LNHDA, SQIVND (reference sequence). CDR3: CASSMGVRGSGETQYF. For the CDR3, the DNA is TGTGCCAGTAGTATGGGGGTCCGGGGCTCCGGGGAGACCCAGTACTTC.

The DNA for the CDR3 is TGTGCCAGTAGTACTTTGGCGCGGGGGGACCTTCTAGCCAAAAACATTCAGTACTTC. As protein: CASSTLARGDLLAKNIQYF. The chain recombines TRBV19 with TRBJ2-4; TRBD2 matches at 8 bases. Germline V gene sequence: CDR1 LNHDA, CDR2 SQIVND (reference sequence). V was clipped by 4 bases and J by 0 bases; unmatched bases: 14. The CDR3 has 19 amino acids.

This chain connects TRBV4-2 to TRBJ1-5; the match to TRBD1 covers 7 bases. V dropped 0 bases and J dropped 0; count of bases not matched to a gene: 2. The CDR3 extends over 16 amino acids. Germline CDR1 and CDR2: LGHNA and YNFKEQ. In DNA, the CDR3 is TGTGCCAGCAGCCAAGAACAGGGGAATAGCAATCAGCCCCAGCATTTT. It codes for CASSQEQGNSNQPQHF.

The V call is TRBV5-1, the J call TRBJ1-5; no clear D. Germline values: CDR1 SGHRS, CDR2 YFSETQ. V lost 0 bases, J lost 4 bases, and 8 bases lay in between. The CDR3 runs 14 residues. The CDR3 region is CASSLVGGNQPQHF. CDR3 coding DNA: TGCGCCAGCAGCTTGGTGGGAGGGAATCAGCCCCAGCATTTT.

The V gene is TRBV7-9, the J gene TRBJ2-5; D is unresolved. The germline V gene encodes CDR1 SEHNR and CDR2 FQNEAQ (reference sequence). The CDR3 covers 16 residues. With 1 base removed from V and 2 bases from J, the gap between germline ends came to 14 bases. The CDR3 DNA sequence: TGTGCCAGCAGCTTAGAACCCAGGAACCCTCAAGAGACCCAGTACTTC. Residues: CASSLEPRNPQETQYF.

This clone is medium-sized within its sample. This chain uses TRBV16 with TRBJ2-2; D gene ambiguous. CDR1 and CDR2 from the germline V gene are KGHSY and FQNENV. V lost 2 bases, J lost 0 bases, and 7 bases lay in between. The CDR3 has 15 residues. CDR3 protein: CASSQGRTNTGELFF. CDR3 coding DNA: TGTGCCAGCAGCCAAGGCAGGACGAACACCGGGGAGCTGTTTTTT.

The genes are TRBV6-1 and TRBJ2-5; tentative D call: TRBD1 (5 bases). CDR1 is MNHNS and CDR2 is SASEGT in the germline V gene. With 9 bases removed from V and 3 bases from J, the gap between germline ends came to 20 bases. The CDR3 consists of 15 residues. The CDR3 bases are TGTGCCAGTTGGCGACTTGGGGCCAGCAAAGAGACCCAGTACTTC. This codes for CASWRLGASKETQYF.